These 25 T cell receptor beta chains were sequenced from one sample in a study of cytomegalovirus exposure and HLA in healthy donors. Primers: 60 Vbeta forward and 13 Jbeta reverse. Method: immunoSEQ multiplex PCR; TCRdb's copy keeps in-frame clones and lacks some. The table shows roughly 200,000 clones, with around four fifths occurring only once. Source material: PBMCs. All receptors come from a middle-aged woman in good health and CMV-seronegative.

The V call is TRBV5-4, the J call TRBJ1-6; unclear D gene. Trimming cost V 0 bases and J 9 bases, with 16 bases left between them. Germline lookup yields CDR1 SGHNT and CDR2 YYREEE (reference sequence). The length of the CDR3 is 16 residues. As DNA, the CDR3 is TGTGCCAGCAGCTTGGCGGGGTCGACGGCGGGTTCACCCCTCCACTTT. It is translated as CASSLAGSTAGSPLHF.

V gene TRBV7-9 combines with J gene TRBJ2-4; D not resolved. The CDR3 length is 15 residues. V was clipped by 0 bases and J by 3 bases, with 9 bases between them. Looked up from germline, CDR1 is SEHNR and CDR2 is FQNEAQ (reference sequence). CDR3 coding DNA: TGTGCCAGCAGCTTAGCGCCAGCGAACAAAAACATTCAGTACTTC. Protein product: CASSLAPANKNIQYF. Combining the CDR3 with reference TRBV7-9 and TRBJ2-4 gives the whole variable domain DTGVSQNPRHKITKRGQNVTFRCDPISEHNRLYWYRQTLGQGPEFLTYFQNEAQLEKSRLLSDRFSAERPKGSFSTLEIQRTEQGDSAMYLCASSLAPANKNIQYFGAGTRLSVL.

The chain couples TRBV7-3 to TRBJ2-7, with 8 bases matching TRBD1. This CDR3 contains 13 residues. Germline CDR1 reads SGHTA; CDR2 reads FQGTGA. J lost 9 bases, V lost 2 bases, and 6 bases had no gene match. The CDR3 sequence is CASSLGQGLGQYF. DNA for the CDR3: TGTGCCAGCAGCTTAGGACAGGGATTAGGGCAGTACTTC.

The chain combines TRBV5-5 with TRBJ1-6, with 7 bases matching TRBD1. The V gene end was trimmed by 5 bases and the J gene end by 4 bases; junction bases not matched to a gene: 9. The CDR3 spans 16 residues. Looked up from germline, CDR1 is SGHKS and CDR2 is YYEKEE (reference sequence). The CDR3 DNA reads TGTGCCAGCAGTTACTACAGGGGTACTTATAATTCACCCCTCCACTTT. Protein: CASSYYRGTYNSPLHF.

J is TRBJ2-1 and V is TRBV4-2; D may be TRBD1 (6 bases). This CDR3 spans 16 amino acids. With 4 bases removed from V and 2 bases from J, the gap between germline ends came to 15 bases. Per germline, CDR1 LGHNA and CDR2 YNFKEQ. The CDR3 nucleotides read TGTGCCAGCAGCCGGTCCCCAGGGACAACCTACAATGAGCAGTTCTTC. It translates to CASSRSPGTTYNEQFF.

Points on this clone: Sequence at one end of the junction differs from germline and may be a read error. This rearrangement joins TRBV7-7 to TRBJ2-7; 9 positions match TRBD1. The germline gives CDR1 SSHAT, CDR2 FNYEAQ (reference sequence). The CDR3 consists of 13 residues. CDR3 sequence: CASSRDRAYEQYF. CDR3 sequence (DNA): TGTGCTAGCAGCCGGGACAGGGCCTACGAGCAGTACTTC.

The chain has TRBV2 and TRBJ2-5; D is perhaps TRBD1 (5 bases). In germline, CDR1 is SNHLY, CDR2 FYNNEI. Trimming left V 2 bases short and J 4 bases short, with 14 bases between. The CDR3 loop spans 15 amino acids. CDR3 loop: CASSELQGLGETQYF. The CDR3 DNA is TGTGCCAGCAGTGAACTTCAGGGTCTGGGAGAGACCCAGTACTTC. The full variable domain, rest sourced from reference TRBV2 and TRBJ2-5, is EPEVTQTPSHQVTQMGQEVILRCVPISNHLYFYWYRQILGQKVEFLVSFYNNEISEKSEIFDDQFSVERPDGSNFTLKIRSTKLEDSAMYFCASSELQGLGETQYFGPGTRLLVL.

Ten or more counts support this clone. This chain links TRBV5-4 with TRBJ2-7; 9 bases map to TRBD1. V dropped 0 bases and J dropped 4; count of bases not matched to a gene: 8. CDR1 and CDR2 from the germline V gene are SGHNT and YYREEE (reference sequence). The CDR3 is made up of 16 amino acids. CDR3 sequence (DNA): TGTGCCAGCAGCTTGGACCCGAAACAGGGGGCGTACGAGCAGTACTTC. Its protein is CASSLDPKQGAYEQYF.

V and J are TRBV30 and TRBJ1-6; 10 nucleotides match TRBD1. CDR1 and CDR2 from the germline V gene are GTSNPN and SVGIG (reference sequence). The V gene end was trimmed by 5 bases and the J gene end by 8 bases; junction bases not matched to a gene: 6. The CDR3 is 14 residues long. CDR3 bases: TGTGCCTGGGACCAGGGACAGGGGTATTCACCCCTCCACTTT. It yields the protein CAWDQGQGYSPLHF. Combining the CDR3 with reference TRBV30 and TRBJ1-6 gives the whole variable domain SQTIHQWPATLVQPVGSPLSLECTVEGTSNPNLYWYRQAAGRGLQLLFYSVGIGQISSEVPQNLSASRPQDRQFILSSKKLLLSDSGFYLCAWDQGQGYSPLHFGNGTRLTVT.

The chain employs TRBV11-2 and TRBJ2-1; 13 positions match TRBD2. The CDR3 consists of 15 residues. V gave up 5 bases and J gave up 7 bases; unmatched junction bases: 5. Germline CDR1 is SGHAT and CDR2 is FQNNGV. This CDR3 is CASSPGLAGANEQFF. CDR3 nucleotide sequence: TGTGCCAGCAGCCCCGGACTAGCGGGGGCTAATGAGCAGTTCTTC.

A note on this clone: The junction does not match germline at one end; this may be a read error. The sample carries other DNA sequences with the same CDR3. The chain recombines TRBV11-3 with TRBJ2-7; D is perhaps TRBD1 (5 bases). This CDR3 region has 13 residues. Looked up from germline, CDR1 is SGHNT and CDR2 is YENEEA. CDR3 nucleotides: TGTGCCAGCAGCCCAGGGCCCTCCTACGAGCAATACTTC. This translates into CASSPGPSYEQYF.

The rearrangement links TRBV4-2 to TRBJ2-3, with 8 bases matching TRBD1. V was pared by 0 bases and J by 2 bases, with 4 bases of the junction left unmatched. This CDR3 is built from 16 residues. The germline V gene encodes CDR1 LGHNA and CDR2 YNFKEQ. CDR3 protein: CASSQEGQAATDTQYF. Here the CDR3 DNA reads TGTGCCAGCAGCCAAGAGGGACAGGCAGCCACAGATACGCAGTATTTT.

This chain links TRBV6-5 with TRBJ2-2; D call uncertain. Germline loops: CDR1 MNHEY, CDR2 SVGAGI. V was pared by 0 bases and J by 3 bases, with 2 bases between. The CDR3 has 13 residues. The CDR3 spells CASSYSYTGELFF. The CDR3 DNA reads as TGTGCCAGCAGTTACTCCTACACCGGGGAGCTGTTTTTT.

CDR3 residues: CASSQDPARGEAFF. The DNA for the CDR3 is TGCGCCAGCAGCCAAGATCCTGCAAGGGGTGAAGCTTTCTTT. The gene calls are TRBV4-3 and TRBJ1-1; D is perhaps TRBD1 (5 bases). Germline V gene sequence: CDR1 LGHNA, CDR2 YSLEER. This CDR3 comprises 14 residues. Trimming shortened V by 0 bases and J by 7 bases, and 12 bases separated the two germline ends.

The rearrangement uses TRBV5-5 and TRBJ2-7, with D tentatively TRBD2 (6 bases). V was shortened by 2 bases and J by 2 bases, with 11 bases between the two germline ends. The CDR3 is 14 residues long. CDR1 and CDR2 from the germline V gene are SGHKS and YYEKEE (reference sequence). This CDR3 reads CASSFGTEAYEQYF. CDR3 nucleotides: TGTGCCAGCAGCTTCGGGACTGAAGCCTACGAGCAGTACTTC.

The J gene is TRBJ2-3, the V gene TRBV27, with 8 bases matching TRBD1. This CDR3 has 15 amino acids. Germline CDR1 is MNHEY and CDR2 is SMNVEV (reference sequence). V gave up 4 bases and J gave up 3 bases; unmatched junction bases: 6. The CDR3 DNA is TGTGCCAGCAGTTGGGGAGACAGGGGAACAGATACGCAGTATTTT. Translated: CASSWGDRGTDTQYF.

J is TRBJ1-6 and V is TRBV9; D gene ambiguous. V was clipped by 1 base and J by 1 base, with 9 bases between them. CDR1 and CDR2 (germline): SGDLS, YYNGEE. The CDR3 totals 16 residues. CDR3 in DNA: TGTGCCAGCAGCGTATCAGAGGGATCCTATAATTCACCCCTCCACTTT. Its translation is CASSVSEGSYNSPLHF.

The gene calls are TRBV5-4 and TRBJ2-2; 14 bases map to TRBD2. The CDR3 spans 16 residues. Germline loops: CDR1 SGHNT, CDR2 YYREEE (reference sequence). Trimming removed 4 bases from V and 4 bases from J; junction bases left unmatched: 3. CDR3 amino acids: CASSVGLAGGTGELFF. The CDR3, as DNA: TGTGCCAGCAGCGTAGGACTAGCGGGGGGCACCGGGGAGCTGTTTTTT.

This chain connects TRBV6-6 to TRBJ1-2; a weak D match, TRBD1 (5 bases). V was shortened by 9 bases and J by 4 bases, with 15 bases between the two germline ends. CDR1 MNHNY and CDR2 SVGAGI come from the germline V gene (reference sequence). This CDR3 has 13 amino acids. Here the CDR3 reads CARSSGDFYGYTF. The CDR3 DNA is TGTGCCAGGAGTAGCGGGGACTTCTATGGCTACACCTTC.

This clone was recorded only once. V gene TRBV6-4 combines with J gene TRBJ2-1; D is undetermined. The V gene's germline CDR1 is MRHNA and CDR2 SNTAGT. The V gene lost 6 bases and the J gene lost 7 bases, with 13 bases spanning the gap. The CDR3 runs to 13 residues. The CDR3 sequence: CASSAESWNEQFF. The DNA for the CDR3 is TGTGCCAGCAGCGCGGAATCGTGGAATGAGCAGTTCTTC.

The V call is TRBV13, the J call TRBJ1-2, with D perhaps TRBD1 (6 bases). The CDR3 has 14 amino acids. CDR1 is PRHDT and CDR2 is FYEKMQ in the germline V gene (reference sequence). V was cut by 2 bases and J by 7 bases, with 14 bases left in between. CDR3 in amino acids: CASSLRTARVGYTF. CDR3 bases: TGTGCCAGCAGCTTAAGGACAGCCAGGGTTGGCTACACCTTC.

This CDR3 is CASSLRDIGTEAFF. CDR3 DNA sequence: TGCGCCAGCAGCTTGCGGGACATAGGCACTGAAGCTTTCTTT. This chain joins TRBV5-1 and TRBJ1-1; a possible D gene is TRBD1 (6 bases). CDR3 size: 14 residues. The V gene's germline CDR1 is SGHRS and CDR2 YFSETQ. The ends were cut back, 1 base at V and 4 bases at J, with 11 bases in the middle.

The V gene is TRBV7-2, the J gene TRBJ2-3; D may be TRBD1 (6 bases). Germline CDR1 is SGHTA and CDR2 is FQGNSA. The CDR3 is made up of 16 amino acids. The ends were cut back, 5 bases at V and 0 bases at J, with 15 bases in the middle. The DNA for the CDR3 is TGTGCCAGCAGCACACAGGGCGGGTGGAGCACAGATACGCAGTATTTT. Amino acid sequence: CASSTQGGWSTDTQYF.

The V and J genes are TRBV15 and TRBJ1-1; no definite D call. With 0 bases removed from V and 1 base from J, the gap between germline ends came to 6 bases. CDR3 size: 14 residues. CDR1 is LNHNV, CDR2 YYDKDF, per germline (reference sequence). In DNA, the CDR3 is TGTGCCACCAGCAGAGATCTGGCGAACACTGAAGCTTTCTTT. It translates to CATSRDLANTEAFF.

This chain joins TRBV5-1 and TRBJ2-5; TRBD1 might be the D (5 bases). Germline loops: CDR1 SGHRS, CDR2 YFSETQ. This CDR3 spans 13 amino acids. V was shortened by 1 base and J by 11 bases, with 15 bases between the two germline ends. The chain's CDR3 is CASSLFAGPQQYF. CDR3 nucleotide sequence: TGCGCCAGCAGCTTGTTTGCAGGGCCACAACAGTACTTC. Variable domain in full (rest from reference TRBV5-1 and TRBJ2-5): KAGVTQTPRYLIKTRGQQVTLSCSPISGHRSVSWYQQTPGQGLQFLFEYFSETQRNKGNFPGRFSGRQFSNSRSEMNVSTLELGDSALYLCASSLFAGPQQYFGPGTRLLVL.